This note documents a single TCR beta chain sequence. Its antigen is not known. The CDR3 length is 13 residues. The V gene's germline CDR1 is SGHRS and CDR2 YFSETQ. The ends were cut back, 3 bases at V and 8 bases at J, with 14 bases in the middle. Method: immunoSEQ multiplex PCR; TCRdb's copy keeps in-frame clones and lacks some. The data contain 80,000 to 100,000 clones, 79% of them seen just once; the ten biggest clones take up about 6.5%. This sample was included in a study of glioma-infiltrating T cells after dendritic cell vaccination. Study-wide context: At biweekly intervals, patients got three intradermal dendritic cell vaccine injections. The study, taken as a whole, reports: Estimated pretreatment TIL content predicted outcome after dendritic cell vaccination.

This sequence was found in a human donor with glioblastoma. Sequencing was performed on blood, taken before dendritic cell vaccination. This chain connects TRBV5-1 to TRBJ1-2; possibly TRBD1 for D (6 bases). This chain's CDR3 is CASSSGLTGGYTF. In nucleotides, the CDR3 is TGCGCCAGCAGCTCCGGACTCACAGGGGGCTACACCTTC.